The entry that follows covers one T cell receptor (beta chain) sequence. Its antigen remains unidentified. TCRdb's table, derived via immunoSEQ multiplex PCR, lists solely in-frame clones and lacks some. Of 130,000 to 150,000 clones in the sample, 82% were seen once. This sample stems from a study of T cell responses to AZD1222 COVID-19 vaccine. Overall study findings and caveats: Possibly, clonal diversity was underestimated; donors were largely white British and included more females. Once two AZD1222 doses were given, Spike-specific TCR breadth and depth went up.

V lost 5 bases, J lost 4 bases, and 8 bases stayed unmatched. The CDR3 covers 15 residues. Germline values: CDR1 SGHAT, CDR2 FQNNGV. The sequence came from an adult in good health. V usage is TRBV11-2 and J usage is TRBJ1-3, with 7 bases fitting TRBD1. The sequences come from peripheral blood, collected on day 0 of MenACWY control vaccination. The CDR3 loop reads CASSPGTVRGNTIYF. The CDR3 DNA sequence: TGTGCCAGCAGCCCGGGGACAGTAAGAGGAAACACCATATATTTT.